This TCR beta chain was captured by sequencing in a study of blood T cell repertoires in COVID-19. About the study: T cells, B-cell-depleted T cells, or PBMCs provided the cDNA or gDNA that served as material.

Germline V gives CDR1 MDHEN, CDR2 SYDVKM. Trimming took 3 bases from V and 5 from J; bases not matched to a gene: 15. CDR3 length: 18 amino acids. This study enrolled people aged about 18 to 100 from 20 to 25 US geographic areas. Cohort placement rested on clinical history that participants reported themselves. Repertoires were generated with immunoSEQ multiplex PCR, while TCRdb's copy carries only in-frame clones and drops some. The sample carries about 340,000 clones, about 92% recorded once. The chain recombines TRBV28 with TRBJ1-5; TRBD1 matches at 8 bases. This receptor was identified in a woman aged 30 to 39 who had recovered from COVID-19. The sequencing input was PBMCs or T cells enriched from blood (not recorded which). The CDR3 reads CASSFVRTGSPIHQPQHF. The CDR3 DNA follows: TGTGCCAGCAGTTTTGTCCGGACAGGGTCCCCGATACATCAGCCCCAGCATTTT.